This T cell receptor (beta chain) comes out of a study of blood T cell repertoires in COVID-19. Study-level background: PBMCs, B-cell-depleted T cells, or T cells provided the cDNA or gDNA that made up the material.

Original handling: Nucleated cell number was recorded as an estimate derived from reference gene primer amplification. Here immunoSEQ multiplex PCR was the method, and the copy in TCRdb shows in-frame clones only, minus some. Clone size and the V and J calls come from that table; the DNA yielded D and trimming. The sample yields more than 25,000 clones, 81% seen once. The receptor comes from a man aged 45 to 65 with active or convalescent COVID-19. Source material: peripheral blood.

The CDR3 region has the DNA TGCGCCAGCAGCCAACGGACATTGGGGGGTGAAAAACTGTTTTTT. Encoded protein: CASSQRTLGGEKLFF. The gene calls are TRBV4-1 and TRBJ1-4; maybe TRBD1 (5 bases). Trimming took off 2 bases at V and 7 bases at J, with 14 bases between the two ends. This CDR3 is 15 amino acids long. CDR1 and CDR2 (germline): MGHRA, YSYEKL.